These T cell receptor beta chains were read from a single sample in a study of vaccination and CD4 T cells after COVID-19. Their target antigens are unknown. Via MiXCR, TCRdb re-called the PCR reads, giving one row per CDR3 protein. The sample gives just over 9,500 distinct CDR3 sequences, 51% of which show up once; around 20% is in the top ten. Sequencing input: CD4+ T cells from blood, cultured in vitro. The receptors shown here come from a human donor who had recovered from COVID-19. CDR3s include the opening cysteine and the closing phenylalanine or tryptophan. A D gene is named only where the DNA matches it firmly. Clone size is shown for a subset of rows, as once, few, many or a class of expanded clone.

.,TRBV6-5,.,TRBJ1-1,CASSSLPRVGTKAFF,TGTGCCAGCAGTTCACTCCCGCGGGTGGGCACTAAAGCTTTCTTT
.,TRBV12-3/TRBV12-4,.,TRBJ2-7,CASSLARNYEQYF,TGTGCCAGCAGTTTAGCACGGAACTACGAGCAGTACTTC
TRBD1,TRBV20-1,.,TRBJ1-1,CSARPRQGSGMNTEAFF,TGCAGTGCTAGACCCAGACAGGGCTCGGGTATGAACACTGAAGCTTTCTTT
.,TRBV7-2,.,TRBJ1-5,CASSRFNQPQHF,TGTGCCAGCAGCAGGTTCAATCAGCCCCAGCATTTT
.,TRBV6-2/TRBV6-3,.,TRBJ1-2,CASRVSGALRGYTF,TGTGCCAGCAGAGTCTCAGGAGCTCTCCGGGGCTACACCTTC
TRBD1,TRBV6-5,few,TRBJ1-1,CASSYLDRGTEAFF,TGTGCCAGCAGTTACTTGGACAGGGGCACTGAAGCTTTCTTT
TRBD1,TRBV20-1,.,TRBJ1-5,CSARGTGTSNQPQHF,TGCAGTGCTAGAGGGACAGGGACGAGCAATCAGCCCCAGCATTTT
.,TRBV6-5,.,TRBJ2-5,CASSYSPAGMSETQYF,TGTGCCAGCAGTTACTCGCCGGCAGGGATGTCAGAGACCCAGTACTTC
.,TRBV5-5,.,TRBJ2-7,CASSLAVWVGEEYF,TGTGCCAGCAGCTTGGCGGTTTGGGTCGGGGAGGAGTACTTC
TRBD2,TRBV28,few,TRBJ2-7,CASRGWGEGSYEQYF,TGTGCCAGCAGGGGGTGGGGGGAGGGCTCCTACGAGCAGTACTTC
.,TRBV20-1,.,TRBJ2-4,CSASGTVRVQYF,TGCAGTGCTTCTGGGACTGTCAGAGTTCAGTACTTC
TRBD1,TRBV4-2,.,TRBJ1-3,CASSPGTAGNTIYF,TGTGCCAGCAGCCCTGGGACAGCCGGAAACACCATATATTTT
.,TRBV6-1,few,TRBJ1-5,CASSEGQSNQPQHF,TGTGCCAGCAGTGAAGGACAGAGCAATCAGCCCCAGCATTTT
.,TRBV5-8,once,TRBJ2-2,CDTRRLWTGELFF,TGTGACACCCGGAGACTGTGGACCGGGGAGCTGTTTTTT
TRBD2,TRBV19,few,TRBJ2-7,CASSTTLASPYEQYF,TGTGCCAGTAGTACGACACTAGCGTCCCCCTACGAGCAGTACTTC
TRBD1,TRBV6-2/TRBV6-3,hyperexpanded,TRBJ1-5,CASTRGTGGFRQPQHF,TGTGCCAGCACCCGCGGGACAGGGGGCTTCCGGCAGCCCCAGCATTTT
TRBD1,TRBV7-2,.,TRBJ1-3,CASSLARTGGGNTIYF,TGTGCCAGCAGCTTAGCCCGGACAGGGGGTGGAAACACCATATATTTT
TRBD1,TRBV10-3,.,TRBJ2-7,CAIRGQGQGYEQYF,TGTGCCATCAGGGGACAGGGCCAAGGTTACGAGCAGTACTTC
TRBD1,TRBV6-1,.,TRBJ2-4,CASSRDSIQYF,TGTGCCAGCAGCCGGGACAGTATTCAGTACTTC
TRBD2,TRBV20-1,.,TRBJ2-3,CSASPASGADTQYF,TGCAGTGCTAGTCCGGCTAGCGGGGCAGATACGCAGTATTTT
.,TRBV20-1,.,TRBJ2-3,CSAETAVTDTQYF,TGCAGTGCTGAGACAGCAGTCACAGATACGCAGTATTTT
TRBD2,TRBV20-1,few,TRBJ2-7,CSARATSGGIPTYEQYF,TGCAGTGCTAGAGCTACTAGCGGGGGGATCCCAACCTACGAGCAGTACTTC
.,TRBV7-6,.,TRBJ2-7,CASSIMGEEQYF,TGTGCCAGCAGCATCATGGGTGAGGAGCAGTACTTC
TRBD1,TRBV19,few,TRBJ1-4,CASSTGTGVREKLFF,TGTGCCAGTAGTACCGGGACAGGGGTGAGGGAAAAACTGTTTTTT
.,TRBV18,.,TRBJ2-5,CASSPPQRGPQETQYF,TGTGCCAGCTCACCACCGCAGAGGGGTCCTCAAGAGACCCAGTACTTC
TRBD1,TRBV7-9,few,TRBJ2-7,CASSSNRDRVSEQYF,TGTGCCAGCAGCTCGAACCGGGACAGGGTGAGCGAGCAGTACTTC
TRBD1,TRBV19,once,TRBJ1-6,CASSRWEIGQGNSPLHF,TGTGCCAGTAGTAGATGGGAAATCGGACAGGGGAATTCACCCCTCCACTTT
TRBD2,TRBV6-5,.,TRBJ2-7,CASSLAGGPNEQYF,TGTGCCAGCAGTTTAGCGGGAGGGCCAAACGAGCAGTACTTC
.,TRBV4-1,.,TRBJ2-2,CASTPGIDPGRTGELFF,TGCGCCAGCACCCCGGGGATAGACCCAGGGAGGACCGGGGAGCTGTTTTTT
.,TRBV9,.,TRBJ1-6,CASSVGQNSPLHF,TGTGCCAGCAGCGTAGGACAGAATTCACCCCTCCACTTT
.,TRBV20-1,.,TRBJ1-1,CSAREFGRVGTEAFF,TGCAGTGCTAGAGAATTCGGCAGGGTGGGCACTGAAGCTTTCTTT
TRBD1,TRBV7-2,few,TRBJ2-7,CASSKQTGGYEQYF,TGTGCCAGCAGCAAACAAACAGGGGGCTACGAGCAGTACTTC
.,TRBV5-1,few,TRBJ1-4,CASSLDAAGREKLFF,TGCGCCAGCAGCTTGGACGCGGCGGGTCGAGAAAAACTGTTTTTT
TRBD2,TRBV11-2,few,TRBJ2-2,CASSSSGSRTGELFF,TGTGCCAGCAGCTCTAGCGGGAGTCGGACCGGGGAGCTGTTTTTT
TRBD1,TRBV7-2,once,TRBJ1-4,CASSPGQATNEKLFF,TGTGCCAGCAGCCCTGGACAGGCAACTAATGAAAAACTGTTTTTT
.,TRBV2,.,TRBJ2-7,CASSGDLGAYEQYF,TGTGCCAGCAGTGGGGACCTAGGCGCCTACGAGCAGTACTTC
.,TRBV11-2,.,TRBJ1-1,CASSLIGTEAFF,TGTGCCAGCAGCTTAATAGGTACTGAAGCTTTCTTT
TRBD1,TRBV7-2,.,TRBJ1-1,CASSFRGLKDTEAFF,TGTGCCAGCAGCTTCAGGGGGCTGAAGGACACTGAAGCTTTCTTT
.,TRBV7-9,.,TRBJ2-7,CASSPRTDSYEQYF,TGTGCCAGCAGCCCACGTACAGACTCCTACGAGCAGTACTTC
.,TRBV20-1,.,TRBJ2-5,CSATSPGQETQYF,TGCAGTGCTACCTCTCCGGGGCAAGAGACCCAGTACTTC
.,TRBV6-1,.,TRBJ2-5,CASIPIVRVRGEETQYF,TGTGCCAGCATCCCTATCGTGAGGGTTAGGGGGGAAGAGACCCAGTACTTC
.,TRBV25-1,few,TRBJ1-2,CASSPGTLSYTF,TGTGCCAGCAGTCCGGGGACATTAAGCTACACCTTC
TRBD1,TRBV19,medium-sized,TRBJ2-7,CASASPPGQGWYEQYF,TGTGCCAGTGCATCTCCCCCCGGACAGGGGTGGTACGAGCAGTACTTC
TRBD1,TRBV11-3,few,TRBJ1-5,CASRPNRGQSNQPQHF,TGTGCCAGCAGACCTAACAGGGGGCAGAGCAATCAGCCCCAGCATTTT
TRBD1,TRBV5-8,.,TRBJ1-4,CASSWAGTGDEKLFF,TGTGCCAGCAGCTGGGCCGGGACAGGGGATGAAAAACTGTTTTTT
.,TRBV2,few,TRBJ1-2,CASSEGHSSVYGYTF,TGTGCCAGCAGTGAGGGACACAGCTCCGTCTATGGCTACACCTTC